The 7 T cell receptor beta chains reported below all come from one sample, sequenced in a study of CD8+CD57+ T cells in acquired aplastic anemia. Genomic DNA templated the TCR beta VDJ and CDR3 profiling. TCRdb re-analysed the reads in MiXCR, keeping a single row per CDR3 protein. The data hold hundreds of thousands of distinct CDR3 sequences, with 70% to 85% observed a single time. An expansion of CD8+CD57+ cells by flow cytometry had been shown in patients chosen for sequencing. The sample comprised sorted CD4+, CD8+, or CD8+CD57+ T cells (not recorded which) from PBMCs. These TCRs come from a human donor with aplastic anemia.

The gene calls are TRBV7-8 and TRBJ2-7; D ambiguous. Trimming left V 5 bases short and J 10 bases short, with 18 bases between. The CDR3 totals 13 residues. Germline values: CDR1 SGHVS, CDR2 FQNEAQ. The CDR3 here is CASSQGLEYTQYF. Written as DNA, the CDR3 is TGTGCCAGCAGCCAAGGGCTCGAATACACCCAGTACTTC.

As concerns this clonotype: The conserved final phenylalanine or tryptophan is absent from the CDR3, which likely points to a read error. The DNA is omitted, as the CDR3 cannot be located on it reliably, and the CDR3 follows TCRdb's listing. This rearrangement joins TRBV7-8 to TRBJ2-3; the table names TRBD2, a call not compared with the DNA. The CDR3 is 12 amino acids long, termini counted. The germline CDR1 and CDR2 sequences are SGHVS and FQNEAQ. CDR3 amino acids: CASSVAGGPEYL.

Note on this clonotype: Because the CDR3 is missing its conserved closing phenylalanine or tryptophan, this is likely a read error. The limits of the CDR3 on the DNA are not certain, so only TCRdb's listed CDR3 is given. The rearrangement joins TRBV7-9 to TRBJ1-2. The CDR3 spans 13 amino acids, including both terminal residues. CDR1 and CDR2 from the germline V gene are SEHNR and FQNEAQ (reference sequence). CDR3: CASSFQRSGGSAL.

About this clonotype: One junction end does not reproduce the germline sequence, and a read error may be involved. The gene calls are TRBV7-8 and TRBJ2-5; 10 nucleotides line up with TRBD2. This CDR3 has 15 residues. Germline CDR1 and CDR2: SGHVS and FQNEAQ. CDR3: CASSSSGGWGENQYF. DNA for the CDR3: TGTGCCAGCAGTTCTAGCGGGGGTTGGGGAGAGAACCAGTACTTC.

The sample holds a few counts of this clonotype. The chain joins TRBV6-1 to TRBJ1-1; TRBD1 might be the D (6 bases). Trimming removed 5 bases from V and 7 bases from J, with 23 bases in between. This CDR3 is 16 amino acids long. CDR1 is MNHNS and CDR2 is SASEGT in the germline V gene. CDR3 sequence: CASSFRGEGVKNEAFF. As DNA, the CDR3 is TGTGCCAGCAGTTTCAGGGGCGAGGGGGTGAAGAATGAAGCTTTCTTT.

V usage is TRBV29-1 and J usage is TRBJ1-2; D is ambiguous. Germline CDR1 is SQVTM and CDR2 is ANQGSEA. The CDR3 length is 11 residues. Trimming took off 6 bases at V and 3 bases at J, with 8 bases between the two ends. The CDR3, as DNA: TGCAGCGTCGTGGAGGACTATGGCTACACCTTC. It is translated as CSVVEDYGYTF. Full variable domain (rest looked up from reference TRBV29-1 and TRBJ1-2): SAVISQKPSRDICQRGTSLTIQCQVDSQVTMMFWYRQQPGQSLTLIATANQGSEATYESGFVIDKFPISRPNLTFSTLTVSNMSPEDSSIYLCSVVEDYGYTFGSGTRLTVV.

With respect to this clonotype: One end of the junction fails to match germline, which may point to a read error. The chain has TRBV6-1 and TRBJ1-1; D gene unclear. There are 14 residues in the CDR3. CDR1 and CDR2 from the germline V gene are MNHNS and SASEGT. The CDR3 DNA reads TGTACCAGCAGCGGATCGGAGGTGAACACTGAAGCTTTCTTT. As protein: CTSSGSEVNTEAFF.